This record concerns one T cell receptor beta chain sequence. The data stem from a study of CD8 T cells in Susac syndrome. The authors reverse transcribed roughly 0.5 to 1 ug RNA with random hexamers. TCRdb re-called the immunoSEQ multiplex PCR reads through MiXCR, storing one row per CDR3 protein. The sample shows about 180,000 distinct CDR3 sequences, roughly 95% of them seen only once. This CDR3 region has 11 residues. Trimming removed 4 bases from V and 8 bases from J, with 7 bases in between. The germline gives CDR1 LGHDT, CDR2 YNNKEL (reference sequence). J is TRBJ2-3 and V is TRBV3-1, with a weak D call TRBD2 (5 bases). The TCR comes from a human donor with multiple sclerosis. The sample taken for sequencing was CD4+ T cells from PBMCs. This chain's CDR3 is CASSREGTQYF. CDR3 in DNA: TGTGCCAGCAGCCGCGAGGGTACGCAGTATTTT.